Given below is one T cell receptor beta chain in context. These data are taken from a study of cytomegalovirus exposure and HLA in healthy donors. Primers for the PCR totalled 60 Vbeta and 13 Jbeta. TCRdb keeps only in-frame clones here, not all; method: immunoSEQ multiplex PCR. This sample carries 150,000 to 200,000 clones, roughly 84% of them seen once, and the ten largest clones take roughly 0.2%. With 2 bases removed from V and 6 bases from J, the gap between germline ends came to 13 bases. The CDR3 covers 14 residues. Germline CDR1 and CDR2: MGHDK and SYGVNS. V usage is TRBV25-1 and J usage is TRBJ1-2, with no clear D. Sequenced: PBMCs. This clonotype was obtained from a girl under two years old in good health and CMV-seronegative. Written as DNA, the CDR3 is TGTGCCAGCAGTGAAGCCAAACGGGGAAATGGCTACACCTTC. Translating gives CASSEAKRGNGYTF.